The 30 T cell receptor beta chains given below trace back to one sample, sequenced in a study of T-cell memory formation after mild COVID-19. One entry per CDR3 protein, called by TCRdb with MiXCR from the 5' RACE reads. The table lists 180,000 or so distinct CDR3 sequences, about 9.9% of them singletons. Sequencing was done on a sample of PBMCs or a T cell subset sorted from them (not recorded which). The receptor source for this set is a man in his late teens or twenties who had mild COVID-19 (a few samples of this study predate the infection). Cell type and time point are not known.

This clonotype was seen many times. This chain connects TRBV7-9 to TRBJ2-5; D may be TRBD2 (5 bases). Germline V CDR1 and CDR2: SEHNR, FQNEAQ (reference sequence). Trimming cost V 5 bases and J 5 bases, with 24 bases left between them. The CDR3 consists of 17 residues. The CDR3: CASSRRRTLAAAETQYF. As DNA, the CDR3 is TGTGCCAGCAGCAGGAGGCGGACCCTCGCGGCCGCGGAGACCCAGTACTTC.

This clonotype turned up a few times. The rearrangement joins TRBV7-9 to TRBJ2-3; no clear D. The CDR3 runs 16 residues. V was pared by 5 bases and J by 4 bases, with 19 bases between. CDR1 is SEHNR, CDR2 FQNEAQ, per germline (reference sequence). The CDR3 region is CASSQEWLPPADTQYF. CDR3 DNA: TGTGCCAGCAGCCAGGAGTGGCTACCTCCAGCAGATACGCAGTATTTT.

This clonotype was detected ten times or more. V and J are TRBV11-2 and TRBJ2-2; D might be TRBD1 (5 bases). This CDR3 is built from 15 residues. Trimming removed 8 bases from V and 0 bases from J, with 13 bases in between. Germline loops: CDR1 SGHAT, CDR2 FQNNGV. The CDR3 DNA is TGTGCCAGCGAATTGACAGCCGCGAACACCGGGGAGCTGTTTTTT. It specifies CASELTAANTGELFF.

This clonotype has just a few counts. The rearrangement links TRBV18 to TRBJ2-7, with no clear D. The V and J ends lost 6 bases and 5 bases respectively, with 8 bases between them. In germline, CDR1 is KGHSH, CDR2 LQKENI. This CDR3 contains 11 residues. This CDR3 reads CASSGFDEQYF. In DNA form, the CDR3 reads TGTGCCAGCTCTGGTTTCGACGAGCAGTACTTC.

In its sample, this clonotype was seen many times. The V and J genes are TRBV24-1 and TRBJ2-1; 9 bases match TRBD2. The CDR3 spans 16 residues. Germline lookup yields CDR1 KGHDR and CDR2 SFDVKD. Unmatched junction bases numbered 11, after V lost 3 bases and J lost 9 bases. CDR3 sequence (DNA): TGTGCCACCAGTGATAATAGCGGGGGCCGCTGGGGTGAGCAGTTCTTC. This translates into CATSDNSGGRWGEQFF.

In this sample, this clonotype turned up a few times. The J gene is TRBJ2-1, the V gene TRBV10-3, with D perhaps being TRBD1 or TRBD2 (5 bases each). V lost 6 bases to trimming and J lost 0 bases, with 15 bases between them. From germline, CDR1 is ENHRY and CDR2 SYGVKD. There are 16 residues in the CDR3. CDR3: CAIRATDYRSYNEQFF. The DNA for the CDR3 is TGTGCCATCAGGGCGACAGACTATCGCTCCTACAATGAGCAGTTCTTC.

Only a few counts were recorded for this clonotype. The chain links TRBV12-3 or TRBV12-4 to TRBJ1-5, with D perhaps TRBD1 (5 bases). This CDR3 comprises 15 residues. Trimming stripped 5 bases from V and 1 base from J, with 12 bases between. In nucleotides, the CDR3 is TGTGCCAGCAGTCCGGGGGGGGTGAGCAATCAGCCCCAGCATTTT. Its translation: CASSPGGVSNQPQHF.

The chain carries TRBV11-2 and TRBJ2-7; D ambiguous. Trimming stripped 8 bases from V and 2 bases from J, with 4 bases between. This CDR3 comprises 10 residues. The germline gives CDR1 SGHAT, CDR2 FQNNGV. The CDR3 here is CASGTYEQYF. The CDR3 DNA sequence: TGTGCCAGCGGAACCTACGAGCAGTACTTC.

This clonotype was picked up many times. The CDR3 DNA reads TGTGCCAGCAGCTTTAGCGGGGGGGCAGATACGCAGTATTTT. Its protein product is CASSFSGGADTQYF. This sequence joins TRBV7-2 and TRBJ2-3, with 11 bases fitting TRBD2. CDR1 is SGHTA and CDR2 is FQGNSA in the germline V gene. This CDR3 is built from 14 residues. Trimming at V came to 3 bases and at J to 4 bases, leaving 0 bases not matched to a gene.

In this sample, this clonotype turned up a few times. V is TRBV5-5 and J is TRBJ2-3; D is tentatively TRBD1 or TRBD2 (6 bases each). This CDR3 is 16 amino acids long. CDR1 SGHKS and CDR2 YYEKEE come from the germline V gene (reference sequence). V gave up 2 bases and J gave up 1 base, with 14 bases separating them. CDR3 loop: CASSFRGGSRTDTQYF. CDR3 in DNA: TGTGCCAGCAGCTTCAGAGGGGGGAGTCGCACAGATACGCAGTATTTT.

The rearrangement uses TRBV28 and TRBJ1-6, with D tentatively TRBD1 (5 bases). V gave up 5 bases and J gave up 9 bases, with 20 bases separating them. CDR1 MDHEN and CDR2 SYDVKM come from the germline V gene. The CDR3 is 16 amino acids. DNA of the CDR3: TGTGCCAGCAGTGGCCTGTTGGCAGGGTTCTTTTCACCCCTCCACTTT. It encodes CASSGLLAGFFSPLHF.

This clonotype was recorded at least ten times. The chain combines TRBV4-3 with TRBJ1-2; D gene ambiguous. Germline V CDR1 and CDR2: LGHNA, YSLEER. The V end was cut by 0 bases, the J end by 8 bases, with 10 bases between. The CDR3 covers 13 residues. This CDR3 reads CASSQEWGWGYTF. In DNA, the CDR3 is TGCGCCAGCAGCCAAGAGTGGGGATGGGGCTACACCTTC.

This clonotype has just a few counts. The V gene is TRBV27, the J gene TRBJ2-5; TRBD2 is a possible D gene (6 bases). Trimming shortened V by 5 bases and J by 4 bases, and 20 bases separated the two germline ends. This CDR3 region has 16 residues. Germline CDR1 is MNHEY and CDR2 is SMNVEV (reference sequence). CDR3 nucleotide sequence: TGTGCCAGCAGTCGCACCCCCGGGACTCCCGGAGAGACCCAGTACTTC. This encodes CASSRTPGTPGETQYF.

In this sample, this clonotype turned up a few times. V is TRBV4-1 and J is TRBJ2-5, with D perhaps matching TRBD2 (6 bases). This CDR3 region has 15 residues. The V end was cut by 0 bases, the J end by 5 bases, with 13 bases between. Germline V gene lookup returns CDR1 MGHRA and CDR2 YSYEKL. The CDR3 nucleotides read TGCGCCAGCAGCCAAGAAAGGGACTCCCACGAGACCCAGTACTTC. It translates to CASSQERDSHETQYF.

This chain connects TRBV19 to TRBJ1-2, with no clear D. The CDR3 extends over 12 amino acids. The V end lost 3 bases, the J end lost 1 base, and 3 bases lay between the germline ends. Germline CDR1 reads LNHDA; CDR2 reads SQIVND (reference sequence). CDR3 bases: TGTGCCAGTAGTATCCTTAACTATGGCTACACCTTC. Its translation: CASSILNYGYTF.

This clonotype has a handful of counts. The V gene is TRBV7-8, the J gene TRBJ2-2; D is undetermined. This CDR3 has 13 amino acids. Looked up from germline, CDR1 is SGHVS and CDR2 is FQNEAQ. V lost 2 bases and J 5 bases, leaving 6 bases between the germline ends. This CDR3 is CASSLTITGELFF. The CDR3 nucleotides read TGTGCCAGCAGCTTAACAATAACCGGGGAGCTGTTTTTT.

This sequence joins TRBV4-2 and TRBJ2-1; tentative D call: TRBD2 (6 bases). The CDR3 is 14 amino acids. Trimming removed 5 bases at V and 9 bases at J, with 17 bases between. Germline CDR1 is LGHNA and CDR2 is YNFKEQ. CDR3 bases: TGTGCCAGCAGCACAGTGGAGGGTTCGGGTGAGCAGTTCTTC. Translation: CASSTVEGSGEQFF.

This chain connects TRBV5-1 to TRBJ2-2, with TRBD2 matching over 8 bases. V lost 4 bases, J lost 3 bases, and 2 bases stayed unmatched. CDR3 size: 14 residues. Germline V gene data show CDR1 as SGHRS and CDR2 as YFSETQ. CDR3: CASSPGGDTGELFF. CDR3 coding DNA: TGCGCCAGCAGCCCGGGGGGGGACACCGGGGAGCTGTTTTTT.

This sequence joins TRBV6-5 and TRBJ2-7; D is possibly TRBD2 (5 bases). Between the trimmed V and J ends, which lost 6 bases and 4 bases, there was a span of 19 bases. The length of the CDR3 is 15 residues. The germline gives CDR1 MNHEY, CDR2 SVGAGI. CDR3 in DNA: TGTGCCAGCAGATCCAGAGGGTCCTTGGGTTACGAGCAGTACTTC. Its protein product is CASRSRGSLGYEQYF.

This clonotype was seen repeatedly, ten times or more. The rearrangement links TRBV5-1 to TRBJ2-7, with TRBD1 matching 8 bases. The CDR3 has 14 amino acids. J gave up 3 bases and V 4 bases, and 6 bases lay outside the gene matches. In germline, CDR1 is SGHRS, CDR2 YFSETQ. The CDR3 DNA reads TGCGCCAGCAGCGAACAGGGGGAAGGCTACGAGCAGTACTTC. Encoded protein: CASSEQGEGYEQYF.

This clonotype has more than one count but fewer than ten. The chain employs TRBV12-3 or TRBV12-4 and TRBJ1-1; perhaps TRBD1 as D (6 bases). Trimming took off 6 bases at V and 7 bases at J, with 15 bases between the two ends. This CDR3 has 13 amino acids. DNA for the CDR3: TGTGCCAGCAGCCCTTCATACAGGGATGAAGCTTTCTTT. This codes for CASSPSYRDEAFF.

This clonotype was seen at least ten times. The gene calls are TRBV7-2 and TRBJ2-5; 9 bases line up with TRBD1. Germline loops: CDR1 SGHTA, CDR2 FQGNSA. This CDR3 contains 15 residues. V trimming: 8 bases; J trimming: 5 bases; junction bases outside the gene matches: 12. CDR3 DNA: TGTGCCAGCCGATCTACAGGGGGCGGCCGGGAGACCCAGTACTTC. As protein: CASRSTGGGRETQYF.

This rearrangement joins TRBV7-8 to TRBJ2-2; no firm D call. Germline CDR1 reads SGHVS; CDR2 reads FQNEAQ. Trimming stripped 5 bases from V and 6 bases from J, with 19 bases between. There are 16 residues in the CDR3. CDR3 sequence reads: CASSPTSGGSSGELFF. The DNA of the CDR3 is TGTGCCAGCAGCCCCACCTCGGGTGGCTCGTCCGGGGAGCTGTTTTTT.

CDR3 in amino acids: CASARSGQDQPQHF. In DNA form, the CDR3 reads TGTGCCAGCGCCCGCTCAGGGCAGGATCAGCCCCAGCATTTT. The chain carries TRBV18 and TRBJ1-5; D is possibly TRBD1 (5 bases). Germline loops: CDR1 KGHSH, CDR2 LQKENI. The germline V and J ends were trimmed by 8 bases and 5 bases, with 16 bases remaining between them. This CDR3 is 14 amino acids long.

In its sample, this clonotype was seen many times. CDR3 DNA sequence: TGTGCCAGCAGTTCCCCGGGGGGCCTCACAGATACGCAGTATTTT. Translating gives CASSSPGGLTDTQYF. The chain recombines TRBV28 with TRBJ2-3; D might be TRBD2 (7 bases). Germline loops: CDR1 MDHEN, CDR2 SYDVKM. V was pared by 4 bases and J by 2 bases, with 13 bases between. This CDR3 spans 15 amino acids.

This clonotype has just a few counts. The V and J genes are TRBV12-3 or TRBV12-4 and TRBJ2-1; D gene uncertain. The CDR3 consists of 12 residues. The ends were cut back, 3 bases at V and 12 bases at J, with 12 bases in the middle. Here the CDR3 DNA reads TGTGCCAGCAGTTTGCCCCTCCGTGGGCAGTTCTTC. This translates into CASSLPLRGQFF.

Ten or more counts support this clonotype. The V gene is TRBV9, the J gene TRBJ1-5; no definite D call. Germline V lookup: CDR1 SGDLS, CDR2 YYNGEE. There are 14 residues in the CDR3. Trimming took 4 bases from V and 1 from J, leaving 9 bases between them. The CDR3, as DNA: TGTGCCAGCAGCCACGGTTGGAGCAATCAGCCCCAGCATTTT. Its translation is CASSHGWSNQPQHF.

V is TRBV6-6 and J is TRBJ1-2, with 12 bases lining up with TRBD1. V was clipped by 5 bases and J by 4 bases; unmatched bases: 5. This CDR3 spans 15 amino acids. Per germline, CDR1 MNHNY and CDR2 SVGAGI (reference sequence). Written as DNA, the CDR3 is TGTGCCAGCAGTGCAGGGACAGGGGGCATCTATGGCTACACCTTC. It specifies CASSAGTGGIYGYTF.

This clonotype was seen at least ten times. V usage is TRBV5-1 and J usage is TRBJ2-7; TRBD1 matches at 10 bases. CDR1 and CDR2 from the germline V gene are SGHRS and YFSETQ. This CDR3 contains 15 residues. V lost 3 bases to trimming and J lost 7 bases; unmatched junction nucleotides: 10. CDR3 sequence reads: CASSSGTGVRFEQYF. As DNA, the CDR3 is TGCGCCAGCAGCTCCGGGACAGGGGTCCGTTTTGAGCAGTACTTC.

This rearrangement joins TRBV10-1 to TRBJ2-7; 9 nucleotides match TRBD1. Trimming at V came to 4 bases and at J to 5 bases, leaving 6 bases not matched to a gene. This CDR3 comprises 14 residues. Germline values: CDR1 WNHNN, CDR2 SYGVQD (reference sequence). The CDR3 loop is CASSAGQGRDEQYF. The DNA of the CDR3 is TGCGCCAGCAGTGCGGGACAGGGAAGAGACGAGCAGTACTTC.